Below, 19 T cell receptor beta chains from the same sample are listed, as sequenced in a study of control samples from healthy donors and cancer patients (TCRdb year 2020). The library was made by the immunoSEQ multiplex PCR assay. Not all clones reach the TCRdb copy of this immuneACCESS table, which keeps in-frame sequences only. Checked studies attribute under half of the gap to unresolved V genes and leave the rest unexplained. A total of some 150,000 clones appear in this sample, roughly 94% of them only once. Clones ranked in the top ten supply around 13% of the sample. Sequenced sample: blood. All receptors come from a man in his forties in good health.

V usage is TRBV3-1 (or the pseudogene TRBV3-2) and J usage is TRBJ1-1; TRBD1 agrees at 7 bases. CDR3 size: 12 residues. Germline assignment: CDR1 LGHDT and CDR2 YNNKEL (reference sequence). The V and J ends lost 10 bases and 9 bases, in that order; junction bases with no gene match: 11. CDR3 in amino acids: CATMNRGLKAFF. The CDR3 coding sequence is TGTGCCACCATGAACAGGGGTCTAAAAGCTTTCTTT.

The rearrangement uses TRBV6-4 and TRBJ2-3, with TRBD2 matching over 10 bases. The CDR3 is 14 residues long. The J segment lost 3 bases and the V segment lost 6 bases, leaving 3 bases of the junction unmatched. CDR1 and CDR2 (germline): MRHNA, SNTAGT. The CDR3 region is CASSLAGETDTQYF. CDR3 bases: TGTGCCAGCAGCCTAGCGGGGGAGACAGATACGCAGTATTTT.

The chain employs TRBV4-1 and TRBJ1-5, with D possibly TRBD1 on 5 matching bases. Trimming removed 3 bases from V and 1 base from J, with 13 bases in between. The CDR3 is 16 amino acids. Germline CDR1 reads MGHRA; CDR2 reads YSYEKL. This CDR3 reads CASSHDSTESNQPQHF. CDR3 sequence (DNA): TGCGCCAGCAGCCACGACAGTACCGAAAGCAATCAGCCCCAGCATTTT.

The rearrangement joins TRBV6-5 to TRBJ2-4; D unresolved. V dropped 7 bases and J dropped 5 bases, with 9 bases sitting between them. The length of the CDR3 is 12 residues. Germline V gene sequence: CDR1 MNHEY, CDR2 SVGAGI. As DNA, the CDR3 is TGTGCCAGCACGAGTTTAGAAAACATTCAGTACTTC. Translating gives CASTSLENIQYF.

On this clone itself: One end of the junction is discordant with germline, which a read error may explain. The rearrangement links TRBV7-7 to TRBJ1-3; D may be TRBD1 (5 bases). This CDR3 contains 15 residues. CDR1 is SSHAT, CDR2 FNYEAQ, per germline (reference sequence). The CDR3 nucleotides are TGTGCTAGCAGCCCGGGACCCTTTGGGGGAAACACCATATATTTT. This sequence encodes CASSPGPFGGNTIYF.

The chain couples TRBV4-1 to TRBJ2-7, with D unclear. The CDR3 length is 14 residues. CDR1 is MGHRA and CDR2 is YSYEKL in the germline V gene. Trimming shortened V by 1 base and J by 2 bases, and 9 bases separated the two germline ends. The CDR3 DNA follows: TGCGCCAGCAGCCAAGTCCCTGCTACCTACGAGCAGTACTTC. This sequence encodes CASSQVPATYEQYF.

The chain recombines TRBV7-3 with TRBJ2-2, with D possibly matching TRBD2 (6 bases). This CDR3 comprises 18 residues. Deletions cut 0 bases from V and 3 bases from J, with 17 bases between. Germline values: CDR1 SGHTA, CDR2 FQGTGA. The CDR3 protein is CASSLTTVSGLDTGELFF. DNA for the CDR3: TGTGCCAGCAGCTTAACAACCGTGTCGGGACTTGACACCGGGGAGCTGTTTTTT. The whole variable domain, filled in from reference TRBV7-3 and TRBJ2-2, reads GAGVSQTPSNKVTEKGKYVELRCDPISGHTALYWYRQSLGQGPEFLIYFQGTGAADDSGLPNDRFFAVRPEGSVSTLKIQRTERGDSAVYLCASSLTTVSGLDTGELFFGEGSRLTVL.

The chain combines TRBV5-6 with TRBJ1-1, with TRBD1 matching over 8 bases. V dropped 0 bases and J dropped 11; count of bases not matched to a gene: 12. The germline V gene has CDR1 SGHDT and CDR2 YYEEEE. This CDR3 contains 15 residues. This CDR3 is CASSLARSQGAHAFF. The CDR3 region has the DNA TGTGCCAGCAGCTTGGCCCGGTCGCAGGGGGCTCATGCTTTCTTT.

The chain links TRBV11-2 to TRBJ2-1; D possibly corresponds to TRBD2 (5 bases). Germline V gene data show CDR1 as SGHAT and CDR2 as FQNNGV. CDR3 length equals 17 residues. Trimming removed 1 base from V and 0 bases from J, with 13 bases in between. CDR3: CASSLAWETISYNEQFF. The CDR3 nucleotides read TGTGCCAGCAGCTTAGCTTGGGAGACTATCTCCTACAATGAGCAGTTCTTC.

DNA of the CDR3: TGTGCCACCAGAGCGGGACACCCGAACACCGGGGAGCTGTTTTTT. Protein product: CATRAGHPNTGELFF. This chain connects TRBV24-1 to TRBJ2-2; D may be TRBD2 (7 bases). The V gene's germline CDR1 is KGHDR and CDR2 SFDVKD. V shed 7 bases and J shed 0 bases, with 11 bases lying between them. This CDR3 has 15 amino acids.

The gene calls are TRBV5-1 and TRBJ2-5; 8 bases map to TRBD1. The CDR3 runs 15 residues. Per the germline V gene, CDR1 is SGHRS and CDR2 is YFSETQ. V gave up 4 bases and J gave up 5 bases; unmatched junction bases: 10. CDR3 bases: TGCGCCAGCAGCCCAGGGACAGGTGATTCGGAGACCCAGTACTTC. As protein: CASSPGTGDSETQYF.

J is TRBJ1-1 and V is TRBV6-5; D is undetermined. Trimming took 1 base from V and 2 from J, leaving 14 bases between them. This CDR3 comprises 16 residues. CDR1 is MNHEY and CDR2 is SVGAGI in the germline V gene. CDR3 nucleotide sequence: TGTGCCAGCAGTTACTATCTACCACCAGTTAACACTGAAGCTTTCTTT. Translating it yields CASSYYLPPVNTEAFF.

J is TRBJ2-3 and V is TRBV5-1; 7 nucleotides match TRBD1. The CDR3 covers 16 residues. After removal of 2 bases from V and 2 bases from J, the junction contained 8 bases not matched to a gene. Germline V CDR1 and CDR2: SGHRS, YFSETQ. The CDR3 protein is CASSLEDRRSTDTQYF. Here the CDR3 DNA reads TGCGCCAGCAGCTTAGAGGACAGGAGGTCCACAGATACGCAGTATTTT.

The rearrangement links TRBV11-2 to TRBJ2-2; D gene ambiguous. Germline V CDR1 and CDR2: SGHAT, FQNNGV. The CDR3 runs 14 residues. The V end was cut by 3 bases, the J end by 6 bases, with 11 bases between. CDR3 in amino acids: CASSFSRVPGELFF. The CDR3 DNA follows: TGTGCCAGCAGCTTTTCTAGGGTTCCCGGGGAGCTGTTTTTT.

The chain carries TRBV6-4 and TRBJ2-2, with D hard to call. Trimming pared 2 bases from V and 5 bases from J, leaving 6 bases between. The CDR3 spans 13 residues. CDR1 MRHNA and CDR2 SNTAGT come from the germline V gene. For the CDR3, the DNA is TGTGCCAGCAGTGACCAGGAGACCGGGGAGCTGTTTTTT. It codes for CASSDQETGELFF.

This chain links TRBV19 with TRBJ1-1; the D gene is possibly TRBD1 (5 bases). The CDR3 extends over 13 amino acids. The germline V gene has CDR1 LNHDA and CDR2 SQIVND (reference sequence). Trimming took 8 bases from V and 5 from J, leaving 15 bases between them. For the CDR3, the DNA is TGTGCCAGTTCTTTCAGGGAGCTGACTGAAGCTTTCTTT. It is translated as CASSFRELTEAFF.

This clone came up once. This chain uses TRBV6-6 with TRBJ1-3, with 7 bases identical to TRBD1. This CDR3 region has 16 residues. Germline values: CDR1 MNHNY, CDR2 SVGAGI (reference sequence). V shed 2 bases and J 0 bases; nucleotides not matched to a gene: 4. CDR3 nucleotides: TGTGCCAGCAGTTACAACAGGGGATACTCTGGAAACACCATATATTTT. Protein product: CASSYNRGYSGNTIYF.

J is TRBJ1-2 and V is TRBV9, with D unresolved. V lost 4 bases to trimming and J lost 4 bases, with 14 bases between them. Germline V gene lookup returns CDR1 SGDLS and CDR2 YYNGEE. This CDR3 comprises 14 residues. CDR3 residues: CASSNSRAAYGYTF. In DNA, the CDR3 is TGTGCCAGCAGCAATTCGAGGGCGGCCTATGGCTACACCTTC. Complete variable domain (other parts from reference TRBV9 and TRBJ1-2): DSGVTQTPKHLITATGQRVTLRCSPRSGDLSVYWYQQSLDQGLQFLIQYYNGEERAKGNILERFSAQQFPDLHSELNLSSLELGDSALYFCASSNSRAAYGYTFGSGTRLTVV.

In DNA, the CDR3 is TGTGCCAGCAGTTCCATTCCGGGACGGAATAACAATGAGCAGTTCTTC. Protein sequence: CASSSIPGRNNNEQFF. This chain links TRBV28 with TRBJ2-1; D may match TRBD1 or TRBD2 (5 bases each). Germline CDR1 MDHEN, CDR2 SYDVKM. The CDR3 extends over 16 amino acids. Trimming took off 4 bases at V and 5 bases at J, with 18 bases between the two ends.